This TCR beta chain is drawn from a study of blood T cell repertoires in COVID-19. Measured with immunoSEQ multiplex PCR; TCRdb has only the in-frame clones, and not every one. The sample lists about 63,000 clones; approximately 80% were seen once. The length of the CDR3 is 16 residues. The V and J ends lost 2 bases and 1 base respectively, with 15 bases between them. Germline CDR1 and CDR2: MDHEN and SYDVKM. The source of this sequence is a woman aged 80 or over with acute or convalescent COVID-19. Sequences were obtained from peripheral blood. V gene TRBV28 combines with J gene TRBJ2-7; no definite D call. The CDR3, as DNA: TGTGCCAGCAGTTTAGTTTCGAGCAGGAATTCCTACGAGCAGTACTTC. Its translation is CASSLVSSRNSYEQYF.